The rows below give T cell receptor beta chains drawn from one sample of a study of T cell repertoires in cytomegalovirus infection. These receptors' targets are unknown. TCRdb re-derived calls from the reads in MiXCR, one entry per CDR3 protein. The repertoire has some 920,000 distinct CDR3 sequences, around 32% of them found once; the top ten carry about an eighth. Specimen: cultured CD8+ T cells from PBMCs, collected from culture after CMV antigen stimulation. These receptors were obtained from a human donor in good health (CMV status not recorded). Some clones in this sample may be carry-over from other donors' samples. Each CDR3 is given without its conserved first and last residue. Rows give clone size only sometimes, using once, few, many, or a class for an expanded clone.

j_call clone_size v_call cdr3_aa
TRBJ2-1 few TRBV7-9 ASSVRVDEQF
TRBJ1-2 many TRBV7-9 ASSLAETPANYGYT
TRBJ1-1 many TRBV7-9 ASSLSDLNTEAF
TRBJ1-1 few TRBV6-1 ASSEDSPTANTEAF
TRBJ2-7 many TRBV7-2 ASTRDRTGVTYEQY
TRBJ2-1 - TRBV19 ASTRTSGGWNEQF
TRBJ1-6 many TRBV7-8 ASTLRGYNSPLH
TRBJ2-2 once TRBV29-1 SAVPYYGELF
TRBJ2-5 - TRBV6-2/TRBV6-3 ASSYETGLYQETQY
TRBJ2-3 many TRBV4-1 ASSPGGDTQY
TRBJ2-7 - TRBV6-2/TRBV6-3 ASSYAPRSGEQY
TRBJ2-2 once TRBV7-6 ASRGGKRTNTGELF
TRBJ1-1 many TRBV7-9 ASSGTGVSVAF
TRBJ2-1 few TRBV12-3/TRBV12-4 ASSFWPSGGPGNNEQF
TRBJ2-7 few TRBV6-5 ASSPGSARNLDEQY
TRBJ1-3 few TRBV12-3/TRBV12-4 ASSAGTDYSGNTIY
TRBJ2-2 few TRBV7-3 ASREDWTNTGELF
TRBJ2-5 few TRBV7-6 ASSYRASRETQY
TRBJ1-2 few TRBV14 ASSQDESEYSYGYT
TRBJ2-1 many TRBV7-6 ASSYTPPGLHYNEQF
TRBJ1-1 - TRBV2 ASSEETGVFMNTEAF
TRBJ2-2 few TRBV12-3/TRBV12-4 ASSSLAGPHGELF
TRBJ2-3 - TRBV10-3 AIGGRGVTDTQY
TRBJ1-1 - TRBV12-5 ASGLVSGNTEAF
TRBJ1-2 - TRBV18 ASIQGGGYT
TRBJ1-2 - TRBV27 ASSFGTDFGYT
TRBJ1-5 - TRBV19 ASSIADSSNQPQH
TRBJ1-2 few TRBV19 ASSMIGAGNYGYT
TRBJ2-2 - TRBV7-6 VSSGRLGTATGELF
TRBJ2-2 once TRBV28 ASTLLGARNTGELF
TRBJ2-1 - TRBV11-3 ASSLETVQVDEQF
TRBJ2-3 - TRBV6-5 ASRTRRGLQSTDTQY
TRBJ2-5 - TRBV27 ASSPWGGAGETQY
TRBJ1-5 - TRBV19 ASSSRDRGPANQPQH
TRBJ1-2 - TRBV14 ASSQLGRLYGYT
TRBJ2-5 - TRBV25-1 ATGQSQETQY
TRBJ1-1 few TRBV19 ASSLQGTWDTEAF
TRBJ1-5 few TRBV28 ASSLGDTNQPQH
TRBJ1-5 - TRBV12-3/TRBV12-4 ASSRLGRGTDQPQH
TRBJ1-4 - TRBV12-3/TRBV12-4 ASSLWTGVYEKLF
TRBJ2-3 few TRBV7-9 ASSPPPTDTQY
TRBJ1-2 many TRBV12-3/TRBV12-4 ASSSENRGRNGYT
TRBJ1-4 - TRBV4-1 ASSQPRGSTNEKLF
TRBJ2-3 few TRBV27 ASSIPGPQWGTDTQY
TRBJ2-1 many TRBV7-2 ASSSTGVNEQF
TRBJ2-1 few TRBV29-1 SVEIQSTYNEQF
TRBJ2-2 few TRBV6-2/TRBV6-3 ASSYHPSGTHTGELF
TRBJ2-2 few TRBV5-6 ASSVAWGRGELF
TRBJ1-3 many TRBV5-6 ASSSGPSSGNTIY
TRBJ2-7 - TRBV3-1 ASSSDPGDEQY
TRBJ2-7 - TRBV7-9 ASSPWTSGSYEQY
TRBJ2-2 once TRBV4-1 ASSHHRGRDTGELF
TRBJ1-1 few TRBV15 ATSRDRGLDEAF
TRBJ2-2 - TRBV6-1 ASRQGAYTGELF